Listed below are T cell receptor beta chains from one sample, sequenced in a study of cytomegalovirus exposure and HLA in healthy donors. Some clones are missing from TCRdb's copy, which holds only in-frame ones; the method was immunoSEQ multiplex PCR. Of 90,000 to 150,000 clones detected, over 75% appear once; the ten largest clones hold about 6%. Sequenced material: PBMCs. The receptors originated from a woman younger than 30 in good health and CMV-seropositive. Both conserved end residues are part of each CDR3. A D gene is named only where the DNA matches it firmly. The size entry is marked missing in some rows and otherwise reads once, few, many or a size class.

j_gene: TRBJ1-2; v_gene: TRBV30; abundance: NA; d_gene: TRBD1; CDR3aa: CAWSVPGQGPYGYTF; CDR3nt: TGTGCCTGGAGTGTCCCCGGACAGGGGCCGTATGGCTACACCTTC
j_gene: TRBJ1-5; v_gene: TRBV4-1; abundance: NA; d_gene: TRBD1; CDR3aa: CASSQDPRQGSNQPQHF; CDR3nt: TGCGCCAGCAGCCAAGACCCCAGACAGGGGAGCAATCAGCCCCAGCATTTT
j_gene: TRBJ1-2; v_gene: TRBV7-9; abundance: NA; d_gene: NA; CDR3aa: CASSLSYGTNYGYTF; CDR3nt: TGTGCCAGCAGCTTGTCTTACGGGACTAACTATGGCTACACCTTC
j_gene: TRBJ1-1; v_gene: TRBV19; abundance: once; d_gene: NA; CDR3aa: CASSIRGGPTEAFF; CDR3nt: TGTGCCAGTAGTATCCGGGGGGGTCCCACTGAAGCTTTCTTT
j_gene: TRBJ2-2; v_gene: TRBV19; abundance: NA; d_gene: NA; CDR3aa: CASSINGAAGELFF; CDR3nt: TGTGCCAGTAGTATAAATGGGGCAGCCGGGGAGCTGTTTTTT
j_gene: TRBJ1-4; v_gene: TRBV7-9; abundance: few; d_gene: TRBD1; CDR3aa: CASSWAHRGIEKLFF; CDR3nt: TGTGCCAGCAGCTGGGCGCACAGGGGTATAGAAAAACTGTTTTTT
j_gene: TRBJ1-1; v_gene: TRBV20-1; abundance: NA; d_gene: NA; CDR3aa: CSAGLARPAFF; CDR3nt: TGCAGTGCTGGTTTGGCGAGGCCGGCTTTCTTT
j_gene: TRBJ1-1; v_gene: TRBV25-1; abundance: NA; d_gene: TRBD1; CDR3aa: CASSDALGGGGSTEAFF; CDR3nt: TGTGCCAGCAGTGATGCTCTAGGGGGCGGTGGGAGCACTGAAGCTTTCTTT
j_gene: TRBJ1-4; v_gene: TRBV7-9; abundance: NA; d_gene: NA; CDR3aa: CASSLVGGYEKLFF; CDR3nt: TGTGCCAGCAGCTTAGTTGGGGGCTATGAAAAACTGTTTTTT
j_gene: TRBJ2-1; v_gene: TRBV7-7; abundance: few; d_gene: TRBD1; CDR3aa: CASSPGTGDYNEQFF; CDR3nt: TGTGCTAGCAGCCCCGGGACAGGGGACTACAATGAGCAGTTCTTC
j_gene: TRBJ2-1; v_gene: TRBV5-5; abundance: NA; d_gene: TRBD1; CDR3aa: CASSLIQGAGNEQFF; CDR3nt: TGTGCCAGCAGCTTGATTCAGGGGGCAGGGAATGAGCAGTTCTTC
j_gene: TRBJ1-5; v_gene: TRBV27; abundance: NA; d_gene: NA; CDR3aa: CASSPRWTSSNQPQHF; CDR3nt: TGTGCCAGCAGTCCACGTTGGACATCTAGCAATCAGCCCCAGCATTTT
j_gene: TRBJ1-2; v_gene: TRBV7-2; abundance: few; d_gene: NA; CDR3aa: CASSLSLRRGYTF; CDR3nt: TGTGCCAGCAGCTTAAGTCTCCGCCGGGGCTACACCTTC
j_gene: TRBJ1-5; v_gene: TRBV27; abundance: NA; d_gene: TRBD1; CDR3aa: CASSPQGNNQPQHF; CDR3nt: TGTGCCAGCAGTCCACAGGGGAACAATCAGCCCCAGCATTTT
j_gene: TRBJ1-1; v_gene: TRBV19; abundance: NA; d_gene: TRBD1; CDR3aa: CASSHLDRGFDTEAFF; CDR3nt: TGTGCCAGTAGCCACCTCGACAGGGGGTTTGACACTGAAGCTTTCTTT
j_gene: TRBJ2-4; v_gene: TRBV21-1; abundance: NA; d_gene: NA; CDR3aa: CASSKAEGPYIQYF; CDR3nt: TGTGCCAGCAGCAAAGCGGAGGGGCCATACATTCAGTACTTC
j_gene: TRBJ2-3; v_gene: TRBV11-2; abundance: NA; d_gene: TRBD2; CDR3aa: CASSLAPAGVQYF; CDR3nt: TGTGCCAGCAGCTTAGCGCCAGCGGGGGTGCAGTATTTT
j_gene: TRBJ2-3; v_gene: TRBV19; abundance: NA; d_gene: TRBD1; CDR3aa: CASSIVPGGSTDTQYF; CDR3nt: TGTGCCAGTAGTATCGTCCCAGGGGGTAGCACAGATACGCAGTATTTT
j_gene: TRBJ1-5; v_gene: TRBV6-5; abundance: NA; d_gene: TRBD1; CDR3aa: CASARGAGQGQPQHF; CDR3nt: TGTGCCAGCGCCCGAGGGGCGGGACAGGGACAGCCCCAGCATTTT
j_gene: TRBJ1-5; v_gene: TRBV4-1; abundance: NA; d_gene: TRBD1; CDR3aa: CASSQGTGTGQPQHF; CDR3nt: TGCGCCAGCAGCCAAGGGACAGGGACGGGTCAGCCCCAGCATTTT
j_gene: TRBJ2-7; v_gene: TRBV5-1; abundance: NA; d_gene: NA; CDR3aa: CASSPGGAYEQYF; CDR3nt: TGCGCCAGCAGCCCCGGGGGAGCGTACGAGCAGTACTTC
j_gene: TRBJ1-6; v_gene: TRBV6-1; abundance: once; d_gene: NA; CDR3aa: CASSETPPGGRSPLHF; CDR3nt: TGTGCCAGCAGTGAGACGCCGCCGGGGGGGCGATCACCCCTCCACTTT
j_gene: TRBJ1-1; v_gene: TRBV28; abundance: NA; d_gene: NA; CDR3aa: CASSLGQGRRGEAFF; CDR3nt: TGTGCCAGCAGTTTAGGGCAAGGGAGACGCGGGGAAGCTTTCTTT
j_gene: TRBJ2-1; v_gene: TRBV6-4; abundance: few; d_gene: TRBD2; CDR3aa: CASSSGTSGYNEQFF; CDR3nt: TGTGCCAGCAGTTCCGGGACTAGCGGTTACAATGAGCAGTTCTTC
j_gene: TRBJ2-2; v_gene: TRBV7-3; abundance: NA; d_gene: TRBD2; CDR3aa: CASSLSPAGGVLFF; CDR3nt: TGTGCCAGCAGCTTAAGTCCAGCGGGGGGTGTGCTGTTTTTT
j_gene: TRBJ2-7; v_gene: TRBV5-4; abundance: NA; d_gene: TRBD2; CDR3aa: CASSFWTSGMSDEQYF; CDR3nt: TGTGCCAGCAGCTTTTGGACTAGCGGGATGAGCGACGAGCAGTACTTC
j_gene: TRBJ1-1; v_gene: TRBV25-1; abundance: NA; d_gene: NA; CDR3aa: CASSDFLVGDRPVAFF; CDR3nt: TGTGCCAGCAGTGATTTCTTAGTGGGAGACCGACCTGTGGCTTTCTTT
j_gene: TRBJ1-5; v_gene: TRBV6-1; abundance: NA; d_gene: NA; CDR3aa: CASSDLQPQHF; CDR3nt: TGTGCCAGCAGTGATCTACAGCCCCAGCATTTT
j_gene: TRBJ1-2; v_gene: TRBV4-1; abundance: NA; d_gene: NA; CDR3aa: CASRQVPAGGDYGYTF; CDR3nt: TGCGCCAGCAGGCAAGTGCCAGCTGGGGGCGACTATGGCTACACCTTC
j_gene: TRBJ1-1; v_gene: TRBV6-5; abundance: few; d_gene: NA; CDR3aa: CASNQHSRNTEAFF; CDR3nt: TGTGCCAGCAACCAACACAGTCGGAACACTGAAGCTTTCTTT
j_gene: TRBJ1-2; v_gene: TRBV7-8; abundance: once; d_gene: NA; CDR3aa: CATQPGGAHGYTF; CDR3nt: TGTGCCACTCAACCGGGGGGAGCACATGGCTACACCTTC
j_gene: TRBJ2-7; v_gene: TRBV5-6; abundance: NA; d_gene: NA; CDR3aa: CASRLSWTTYEQYF; CDR3nt: TGTGCCAGCAGGTTATCCTGGACTACCTACGAGCAGTACTTC
j_gene: TRBJ1-2; v_gene: TRBV18; abundance: NA; d_gene: NA; CDR3aa: CASSQGDSFTYGYTF; CDR3nt: TGTGCCAGCTCTCAAGGGGACTCCTTCACCTATGGCTACACCTTC
j_gene: TRBJ2-3; v_gene: TRBV15; abundance: NA; d_gene: TRBD2; CDR3aa: CATSRVAGTRSDTQYF; CDR3nt: TGTGCCACCAGCAGGGTAGCGGGAACGCGGTCAGATACGCAGTATTTT
j_gene: TRBJ1-4; v_gene: TRBV19; abundance: NA; d_gene: NA; CDR3aa: CASTPGARTNEKLFF; CDR3nt: TGTGCCAGTACACCAGGGGCAAGGACTAATGAAAAACTGTTTTTT
j_gene: TRBJ2-7; v_gene: TRBV29-1; abundance: NA; d_gene: TRBD1; CDR3aa: CSVTPWTGGSYEQYF; CDR3nt: TGCAGCGTAACCCCCTGGACAGGGGGCTCCTACGAGCAGTACTTC
j_gene: TRBJ1-1; v_gene: TRBV30; abundance: NA; d_gene: NA; CDR3aa: CAWNRRQNTEAFF; CDR3nt: TGTGCCTGGAACAGGCGTCAGAACACTGAAGCTTTCTTT
j_gene: TRBJ1-5; v_gene: TRBV18; abundance: once; d_gene: NA; CDR3aa: CASSPEGGQPQHF; CDR3nt: TGTGCCAGCTCACCGGAAGGGGGTCAGCCCCAGCATTTT
j_gene: TRBJ2-7; v_gene: TRBV5-1; abundance: NA; d_gene: TRBD2; CDR3aa: CASSLASGSVTYEQYF; CDR3nt: TGCGCCAGCAGCTTGGCTAGCGGGAGTGTCACCTACGAGCAGTACTTC
j_gene: TRBJ1-6; v_gene: TRBV27; abundance: NA; d_gene: TRBD1; CDR3aa: CASSLWAGGISYNSPLHF; CDR3nt: TGTGCCAGCAGTTTGTGGGCAGGGGGCATCTCCTATAATTCACCCCTCCACTTT
j_gene: TRBJ1-3; v_gene: TRBV7-8; abundance: NA; d_gene: NA; CDR3aa: CASSPIGGNQPGNTIYF; CDR3nt: TGTGCCAGCAGCCCCATCGGGGGAAACCAACCCGGAAACACCATATATTTT
j_gene: TRBJ1-6; v_gene: TRBV7-8; abundance: NA; d_gene: NA; CDR3aa: CASSRGEGRSPLHF; CDR3nt: TGTGCCAGCAGCCGCGGGGAGGGTCGGTCACCCCTCCACTTT
j_gene: TRBJ1-1; v_gene: TRBV5-5; abundance: NA; d_gene: TRBD1; CDR3aa: CASSPTGTAMNTEAFF; CDR3nt: TGTGCCAGCAGCCCTACCGGGACAGCCATGAACACTGAAGCTTTCTTT
j_gene: TRBJ2-4; v_gene: TRBV14; abundance: NA; d_gene: NA; CDR3aa: CASSPGGARNIQYF; CDR3nt: TGTGCCAGCAGCCCTGGGGGGGCACGAAACATTCAGTACTTC
j_gene: TRBJ2-1; v_gene: TRBV6-6; abundance: NA; d_gene: TRBD2; CDR3aa: CASSFGGAYYNEQFF; CDR3nt: TGTGCCAGCAGTTTCGGGGGGGCCTACTACAATGAGCAGTTCTTC
j_gene: TRBJ2-5; v_gene: TRBV13; abundance: NA; d_gene: TRBD2; CDR3aa: CASSHTSGRRQETQYF; CDR3nt: TGTGCCAGCAGCCATACTAGCGGGAGGCGTCAAGAGACCCAGTACTTC
j_gene: TRBJ2-7; v_gene: TRBV7-9; abundance: NA; d_gene: NA; CDR3aa: CASSLAGTSSYEQYF; CDR3nt: TGTGCCAGCAGCTTAGCGGGCACCAGCTCCTACGAGCAGTACTTC
j_gene: TRBJ2-6; v_gene: TRBV27; abundance: NA; d_gene: TRBD1; CDR3aa: CASSLRLVLGQGTSGANVLTF; CDR3nt: TGTGCCAGCAGTTTAAGATTGGTCTTGGGACAGGGGACCTCTGGGGCCAACGTCCTGACTTTC
j_gene: TRBJ2-3; v_gene: TRBV5-1; abundance: NA; d_gene: TRBD2; CDR3aa: CASSLVLAGDTDTQYF; CDR3nt: TGCGCCAGCAGCTTGGTCCTAGCGGGAGACACAGATACGCAGTATTTT
j_gene: TRBJ1-6; v_gene: TRBV19; abundance: NA; d_gene: NA; CDR3aa: CASRQAHNSPLHF; CDR3nt: TGTGCCAGTAGACAGGCCCATAATTCACCCCTCCACTTT
j_gene: TRBJ1-5; v_gene: TRBV21-1; abundance: NA; d_gene: NA; CDR3aa: CASEKPPGGQPQHF; CDR3nt: TGTGCCAGCGAAAAGCCGCCGGGTGGTCAGCCCCAGCATTTT
j_gene: TRBJ1-5; v_gene: TRBV7-9; abundance: NA; d_gene: NA; CDR3aa: CASSLVGVGQPQHF; CDR3nt: TGTGCCAGCAGCTTAGTAGGGGTAGGTCAGCCCCAGCATTTT
j_gene: TRBJ1-2; v_gene: TRBV5-4; abundance: NA; d_gene: TRBD1; CDR3aa: CASSRDITGQNGYTF; CDR3nt: TGTGCCAGCAGTCGCGACATAACGGGACAGAATGGCTACACCTTC
j_gene: TRBJ2-2; v_gene: TRBV14; abundance: NA; d_gene: NA; CDR3aa: CASSQDRGSASYTGELFF; CDR3nt: TGTGCCAGCAGCCAAGATCGGGGATCGGCATCCTACACCGGGGAGCTGTTTTTT
j_gene: TRBJ2-2; v_gene: TRBV11-2; abundance: few; d_gene: NA; CDR3aa: CASSSGGIGTGELFF; CDR3nt: TGTGCCAGCAGCTCAGGGGGGATTGGCACCGGGGAGCTGTTTTTT
j_gene: TRBJ1-4; v_gene: TRBV30; abundance: NA; d_gene: NA; CDR3aa: CAWSGQGLEKLFF; CDR3nt: TGTGCCTGGAGTGGTCAGGGACTTGAAAAACTGTTTTTT
j_gene: TRBJ2-1; v_gene: TRBV11-3; abundance: NA; d_gene: TRBD2; CDR3aa: CASSLLAGRSSYNEQFF; CDR3nt: TGTGCCAGCAGCTTGTTAGCGGGACGGAGCTCCTACAATGAGCAGTTCTTC